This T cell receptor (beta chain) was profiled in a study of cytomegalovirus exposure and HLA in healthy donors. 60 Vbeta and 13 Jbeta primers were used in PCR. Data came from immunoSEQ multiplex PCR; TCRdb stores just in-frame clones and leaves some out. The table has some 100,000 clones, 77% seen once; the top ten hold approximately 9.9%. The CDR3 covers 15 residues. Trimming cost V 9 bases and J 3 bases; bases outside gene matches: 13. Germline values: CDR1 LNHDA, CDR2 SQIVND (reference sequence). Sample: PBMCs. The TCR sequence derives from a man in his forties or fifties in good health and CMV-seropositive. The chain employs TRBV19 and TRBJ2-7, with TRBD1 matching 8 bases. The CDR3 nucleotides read TGTGCCAGCACTACAGGGGGAAGCACCGACTACGAGCAGTACTTC. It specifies CASTTGGSTDYEQYF.